This TCR beta chain stems from a study of blood T cell repertoires in COVID-19. Whole-study context: PBMCs, B-cell-depleted T cells, or T cells were the source of the cDNA or gDNA that made up the material.

The CDR3 is 19 residues long. The V and J ends lost 0 bases and 0 bases, in that order; junction bases with no gene match: 11. Germline V CDR1 and CDR2: LGHDT, YNNKEL (reference sequence). Those who participated ranged in age from roughly 18 to 89 years and resided in about 24 US areas. Allocation to cohorts depended on clinical history reported by the participants. Sequencing was performed with immunoSEQ multiplex PCR; in TCRdb, only in-frame clones are kept and a portion is missing. The sample records about 220,000 clones, 83% being singletons. Sequences were obtained from PBMCs or T cells enriched from blood (not recorded which). V usage is TRBV3-1 (or the pseudogene TRBV3-2) and J usage is TRBJ2-4; TRBD1 aligns across 7 bases. The receptor was isolated from a woman between 40 and 50 years old who had been exposed to COVID-19. The CDR3 region is CASSQDPQTGPLAKNIQYF. The CDR3 nucleotides read TGTGCCAGCAGCCAAGATCCCCAGACAGGGCCTCTAGCCAAAAACATTCAGTACTTC.